Following are 14 T cell receptor beta chains from one sample sequenced in a study of blood T cell repertoires in COVID-19. Only in-frame clones appear in the TCRdb table, and some are missing; sequencing was by immunoSEQ multiplex PCR. The table lists around 200,000 clones, around 85% of them singletons. The sequenced sample consisted of peripheral blood. The receptors originated from a man between 35 and 55 years old with acute or convalescent COVID-19.

This clone has only one observation. The chain is built from TRBV27 and TRBJ2-7; tentative D call: TRBD1 (7 bases). The CDR3 runs 16 residues. With 2 bases removed from V and 0 bases from J, the gap between germline ends came to 14 bases. Germline V gives CDR1 MNHEY, CDR2 SMNVEV (reference sequence). The CDR3 region has the DNA TGTGCCAGCAGTTTAAGTGCGGGACAGACCTCCTACGAGCAGTACTTC. It specifies CASSLSAGQTSYEQYF.

The chain has TRBV6-5 and TRBJ2-2, with a tentative D call TRBD2 (5 bases). V gave up 4 bases and J gave up 3 bases, with 12 bases separating them. CDR1 is MNHEY, CDR2 SVGAGI, per germline. The CDR3 contains 15 residues. The chain's CDR3 is CASSSPGGHTGELFF. The DNA for the CDR3 is TGTGCCAGCAGTTCTCCGGGCGGGCACACCGGGGAGCTGTTTTTT.

V usage is TRBV5-1 and J usage is TRBJ1-2; D is possibly TRBD1 (5 bases). The germline CDR1 and CDR2 sequences are SGHRS and YFSETQ. CDR3 length equals 14 residues. Trimming cost V 2 bases and J 4 bases, with 12 bases left between them. The CDR3 coding sequence is TGCGCCAGCAGCTTAACAGGCCCGATCTATGGCTACACCTTC. Encoded protein: CASSLTGPIYGYTF.

This chain connects TRBV6-4 to TRBJ2-7, with TRBD1 matching 11 bases. Germline V gives CDR1 MRHNA, CDR2 SNTAGT. Germline trimming cut 6 bases from V and 2 bases from J; bases unmatched to any gene: 15. The CDR3 is 18 amino acids. The CDR3 reads CASSLPDPGQGVTYEQYF. CDR3 in DNA: TGTGCCAGCAGCCTACCCGACCCGGGACAGGGGGTTACCTACGAGCAGTACTTC.

The chain employs TRBV5-5 and TRBJ1-1; the D is unclear. CDR1 and CDR2 (germline): SGHKS, YYEKEE (reference sequence). The CDR3 is made up of 13 amino acids. The ends were cut back, 1 base at V and 4 bases at J, with 8 bases in the middle. For the CDR3, the DNA is TGTGCCAGCAGCTTGTGGGAGGGCACTGAAGCTTTCTTT. Translated, it gives CASSLWEGTEAFF. Using reference TRBV5-5 and TRBJ1-1 for the parts outside the CDR3, the full variable domain is DAGVTQSPTHLIKTRGQQVTLRCSPISGHKSVSWYQQVLGQGPQFIFQYYEKEERGRGNFPDRFSARQFPNYSSELNVNALLLGDSALYLCASSLWEGTEAFFGQGTRLTVV.

The chain employs TRBV24-1 and TRBJ2-1; the match to TRBD1 covers 9 bases. Germline CDR1 is KGHDR and CDR2 is SFDVKD. CDR3 length: 15 amino acids. V shed 4 bases, J shed 8 bases, and the junction held 8 bases outside the gene matches. CDR3 residues: CATSDTGGIIDEQFF. For the CDR3, the DNA is TGTGCCACCAGTGACACAGGGGGCATAATCGATGAGCAGTTCTTC.

The CDR3 DNA is TGTGCCAGCAGTGAAGCGCTTCTGCAGGGGGACTATGGCTACACCTTC. Translated, it gives CASSEALLQGDYGYTF. The chain recombines TRBV6-1 with TRBJ1-2; 7 bases line up with TRBD1. Germline CDR1 MNHNS, CDR2 SASEGT. Trimming at V came to 0 bases and at J to 3 bases, leaving 7 bases not matched to a gene. The CDR3 runs 16 residues.

J is TRBJ2-7 and V is TRBV5-4; D unclear. V lost 0 bases, J lost 2 bases, and 15 bases lay in between. Germline V CDR1 and CDR2: SGHNT, YYREEE (reference sequence). The CDR3 loop spans 16 amino acids. CDR3 DNA sequence: TGTGCCAGCAGCTTGGGCGGAAGTGGAGCTACCTACGAGCAGTACTTC. Its translation is CASSLGGSGATYEQYF.

This chain joins TRBV4-2 and TRBJ1-3; tentatively, D is TRBD1 (5 bases). V shed 0 bases and J shed 0 bases, with 12 bases lying between them. The CDR3 sequence is 17 residues long. CDR1 is LGHNA, CDR2 YNFKEQ, per germline. The CDR3 DNA is TGTGCCAGCAGCCAAGAGTCAGGGCGTCGCTCTGGAAACACCATATATTTT. This gives the protein CASSQESGRRSGNTIYF.

The chain combines TRBV9 with TRBJ1-2; 11 bases line up with TRBD1. Per the germline V gene, CDR1 is SGDLS and CDR2 is YYNGEE. The CDR3 sequence is 15 residues long. The trim removed 4 bases at V and 8 bases at J, leaving 10 bases unmatched. CDR3 region: CASSTLPGQGVGYTF. The CDR3 coding sequence is TGTGCCAGCAGCACCCTACCGGGACAGGGGGTCGGCTACACCTTC.

The J gene is TRBJ2-7, the V gene TRBV29-1, with D perhaps matching TRBD1 (5 bases). Germline V gene data show CDR1 as SQVTM and CDR2 as ANQGSEA. The germline V and J ends were trimmed by 6 bases and 6 bases, with 12 bases remaining between them. CDR3 length equals 11 residues. The CDR3 loop is CSVITGFEQYF. CDR3 in DNA: TGCAGCGTCATCACAGGTTTCGAGCAGTACTTC.

V usage is TRBV9 and J usage is TRBJ2-3; the match to TRBD2 covers 12 bases. V gave up 4 bases and J gave up 0 bases; unmatched junction bases: 0. CDR1 and CDR2 from the germline V gene are SGDLS and YYNGEE. The CDR3 totals 15 residues. The CDR3 bases are TGTGCCAGCAGCACTAGCGGGAGGAGCACAGATACGCAGTATTTT. Encoded protein: CASSTSGRSTDTQYF.

The count of this clone is one. This sequence joins TRBV7-8 and TRBJ1-2; 9 positions agree with TRBD1. Germline-derived CDR1 and CDR2 are SGHVS and FQNEAQ. J lost 8 bases, V lost 5 bases, and 12 bases had no gene match. This CDR3 has 15 amino acids. The CDR3, as DNA: TGTGCCAGCAGCGTAACACAACAGGGGGCCGGCGGCTACACCTTC. This gives the protein CASSVTQQGAGGYTF.

The chain combines TRBV6-5 with TRBJ1-6; TRBD1 matches 7 bases. The CDR3 has 14 amino acids. After removal of 5 bases from V and 6 bases from J, the junction contained 4 bases not matched to a gene. Germline values: CDR1 MNHEY, CDR2 SVGAGI. CDR3 loop: CASSRDRTNSPLHF. CDR3 coding DNA: TGTGCCAGCAGTCGGGACAGAACTAATTCACCCCTCCACTTT.